This T cell receptor beta chain was retrieved from a study of blood T cell repertoires in COVID-19. About the study: T cells, B-cell-depleted T cells, or PBMCs provided the cDNA or gDNA that served as material.

V lost 1 base and J lost 5; bases outside the gene matches: 1. The CDR3 runs to 14 residues. CDR1 and CDR2 from the germline V gene are SGHTA and FQGNSA. Profiled with immunoSEQ multiplex PCR; TCRdb holds only in-frame clones, not every one. The sample shows hundreds of thousands of clones, 80% to 90% of them seen only once. The rearrangement links TRBV7-2 to TRBJ1-2; 10 nucleotides line up with TRBD1. The origin of this receptor is a man aged 25-45 years who had recovered from COVID-19. The source material was PBMCs or T cells enriched from blood (not recorded which). The CDR3 DNA follows: TGTGCCAGCAGCTTAGGACAGGGGGCATATGGCTACACCTTC. It yields the protein CASSLGQGAYGYTF.